This is a list of T cell receptor beta chains from one sample in a study of T cell changes during pregnancy in multiple sclerosis. The data were produced by immunoSEQ multiplex PCR, yet TCRdb's version contains in-frame clones alone and is incomplete. This sample has some 120,000 clones; around nine tenths occur once, and the top ten carry 1.5%. The sample was peripheral blood, taken in the third trimester of pregnancy. The receptor set was obtained from a female donor with multiple sclerosis, enrolled in a pregnancy study. The CDR3 runs from the conserved cysteine through the conserved F or W. A D gene is named only where the DNA matches it firmly. Clone size is shown for a subset of rows, as once, few, many or a class of expanded clone.

J gene,D gene,clone size,V gene,CDR3 protein,CDR3 DNA
TRBJ2-3,NA,NA,TRBV11-1,CASSFAVDRYSTDTQYF,TGTGCCAGCAGCTTTGCGGTCGACCGCTATAGCACAGATACGCAGTATTTT
TRBJ2-7,NA,few,TRBV5-6,CASSSTGPNEQYF,TGTGCCAGCAGCTCTACAGGGCCCAACGAGCAGTACTTC
TRBJ1-1,NA,once,TRBV5-1,CASSLVTGVNTEAFF,TGCGCCAGCAGCTTGGTTACGGGGGTGAACACTGAAGCTTTCTTT
TRBJ2-1,TRBD1,NA,TRBV7-9,CASSRIWGEQGFYNEQFF,TGTGCCAGCAGCCGGATATGGGGTGAACAGGGGTTCTACAATGAGCAGTTCTTC
TRBJ1-2,TRBD1,NA,TRBV5-1,CASSRPGTGKGGNGYTF,TGCGCCAGCAGCCGTCCCGGGACAGGGAAGGGGGGAAACGGCTACACCTTC
TRBJ1-3,NA,NA,TRBV7-9,CASSFRGVREGNTIYF,TGTGCCAGCAGCTTCCGGGGAGTTCGTGAAGGAAACACCATATATTTT
TRBJ2-7,NA,NA,TRBV11-2,CASSQGVAGPYEQYF,TGTGCCAGCAGCCAGGGGGTCGCGGGACCCTACGAGCAGTACTTC
TRBJ2-7,NA,NA,TRBV18,CASSLKDGGSYEQYF,TGTGCCAGCTCACTTAAAGACGGGGGCTCCTACGAGCAGTACTTC
TRBJ2-2,NA,NA,TRBV27,CASSLSTAANTGELFF,TGTGCCAGCAGTCTTTCTACAGCGGCGAACACCGGGGAGCTGTTTTTT
TRBJ2-5,TRBD2,NA,TRBV30,CAWSLSPGLAEETQYF,TGTGCCTGGAGTCTTTCCCCGGGACTAGCGGAAGAGACCCAGTACTTC
TRBJ2-7,TRBD2,NA,TRBV5-6,CASTPAPTGGPYEQYF,TGTGCCAGCACCCCCGCCCCCACGGGAGGGCCCTACGAGCAGTACTTC
TRBJ2-1,TRBD2,NA,TRBV9,CASSRGRGGSSYNEQFF,TGTGCCAGCAGCCGCGGGCGGGGGGGAAGCTCCTACAATGAGCAGTTCTTC
TRBJ2-7,NA,once,TRBV27,CASSSRGLLRPYEQYF,TGTGCCAGCAGTTCCCGTGGTCTTTTGAGGCCCTACGAGCAGTACTTC
TRBJ2-2,TRBD2,NA,TRBV5-5,CASRSGGTGELFF,TGTGCCAGCAGATCGGGGGGGACCGGGGAGCTGTTTTTT